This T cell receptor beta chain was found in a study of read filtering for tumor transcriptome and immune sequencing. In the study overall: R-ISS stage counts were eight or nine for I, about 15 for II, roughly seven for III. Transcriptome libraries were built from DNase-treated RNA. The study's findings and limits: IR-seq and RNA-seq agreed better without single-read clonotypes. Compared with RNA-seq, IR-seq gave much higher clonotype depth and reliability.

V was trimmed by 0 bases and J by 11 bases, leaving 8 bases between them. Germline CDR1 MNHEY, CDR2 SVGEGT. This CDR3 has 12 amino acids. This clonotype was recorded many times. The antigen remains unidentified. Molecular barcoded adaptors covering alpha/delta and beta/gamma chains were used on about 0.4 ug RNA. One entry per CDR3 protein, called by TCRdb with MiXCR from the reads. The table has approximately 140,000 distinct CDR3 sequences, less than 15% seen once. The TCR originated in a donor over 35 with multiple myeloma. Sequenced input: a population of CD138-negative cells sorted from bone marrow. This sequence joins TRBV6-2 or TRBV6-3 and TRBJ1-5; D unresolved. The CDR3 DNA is TGTGCCAGCAGTTACTCGGGCCCCTCCCAGCATTTT. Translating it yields CASSYSGPSQHF.